This is a list of T cell receptor beta chains from one sample in a study of control samples from healthy donors and cancer patients. Profiled with immunoSEQ multiplex PCR; TCRdb holds only in-frame clones, not every one. Among some 140,000 clones listed, approximately 93% were seen once. Sequenced material: blood. The receptors stem from a man aged 35-49 years in good health. CDR3s include the opening cysteine and the closing phenylalanine or tryptophan. A D gene is named only where the DNA matches it firmly. For some rows the clone size is stated as once, few or many, or as a class when expanded; others skip it.

j_gene: TRBJ1-4
d_gene: NA
v_gene: TRBV6-5
abundance: NA
CDR3nt: TGTGCCAGCAGTTACTCGATCGGGGGGGGTAATGAAAAACTGTTTTTT
CDR3aa: CASSYSIGGGNEKLFF

j_gene: TRBJ2-2
d_gene: NA
v_gene: TRBV7-9
abundance: NA
CDR3nt: TGTGCCAGCACGGGGACGGTGAACACCGGGGAGCTGTTTTTT
CDR3aa: CASTGTVNTGELFF

j_gene: TRBJ1-5
d_gene: NA
v_gene: TRBV6-4
abundance: NA
CDR3nt: TGTGCCAGCAGTGGGCCCGATAATAGCAATCAGCCCCAGCATTTT
CDR3aa: CASSGPDNSNQPQHF

j_gene: TRBJ1-1
d_gene: NA
v_gene: TRBV6-5
abundance: once
CDR3nt: TGTGCCAGCAGCAAGGGTGTCCGCTCTGTATCCGCTTTCTTT
CDR3aa: CASSKGVRSVSAFF

j_gene: TRBJ2-2
d_gene: NA
v_gene: TRBV24-1
abundance: NA
CDR3nt: TGTGCCACCGGCATAGGACAGCATAACACCGGGGAGCTGTTTTTT
CDR3aa: CATGIGQHNTGELFF

j_gene: TRBJ1-1
d_gene: NA
v_gene: TRBV7-9
abundance: NA
CDR3nt: TGTGCCAGCAGCTTCGACGGGTATCTGAACACTGAAGCTTTCTTT
CDR3aa: CASSFDGYLNTEAFF

j_gene: TRBJ2-1
d_gene: TRBD1
v_gene: TRBV4-3
abundance: once
CDR3nt: TGCGCCAGCAGCCAAGAACCAGGGGGCAGATACAATGAGCAGTTCTTC
CDR3aa: CASSQEPGGRYNEQFF

j_gene: TRBJ1-1
d_gene: NA
v_gene: TRBV5-6
abundance: NA
CDR3nt: TGTGCCAGCAGTGTAGCAGTCATGAACACTGAAGCTTTCTTT
CDR3aa: CASSVAVMNTEAFF

j_gene: TRBJ2-1
d_gene: NA
v_gene: TRBV5-1
abundance: NA
CDR3nt: TGCGCCAGCAGTAGGGGGTCAGTGACCCTTGACAATGAGCAGTTCTTC
CDR3aa: CASSRGSVTLDNEQFF

j_gene: TRBJ1-1
d_gene: NA
v_gene: TRBV6-6
abundance: NA
CDR3nt: TGTGCCAGCAGTCGTCTGGACACTGAAGCTTTCTTT
CDR3aa: CASSRLDTEAFF

j_gene: TRBJ1-2
d_gene: TRBD1
v_gene: TRBV19
abundance: once
CDR3nt: TGTGCCAGTAGTATCCCGGGACAGGGGGGGAGCTATGGCTACACCTTC
CDR3aa: CASSIPGQGGSYGYTF

j_gene: TRBJ1-2
d_gene: NA
v_gene: TRBV5-1
abundance: NA
CDR3nt: TGCGCCAGCAGCTTAACTGGGGGACTGGGTAACTATGGCTACACCTTC
CDR3aa: CASSLTGGLGNYGYTF

j_gene: TRBJ1-6
d_gene: NA
v_gene: TRBV3-1/TRBV3-2
abundance: NA
CDR3nt: TGTGCCAGCAGCCAAGGTGCAGGGGAGAATTCACCCCTCCACTTT
CDR3aa: CASSQGAGENSPLHF

j_gene: TRBJ1-2
d_gene: NA
v_gene: TRBV7-9
abundance: NA
CDR3nt: TGTGCCAGCAGCTTATTCGGCGCGTTAAACTATGGCTACACCTTC
CDR3aa: CASSLFGALNYGYTF

j_gene: TRBJ2-2
d_gene: TRBD2
v_gene: TRBV28
abundance: NA
CDR3nt: TGTGCCAGCAGTTTACGTCGACTAGCGAGGAACACCGGGGAGCTGTTTTTT
CDR3aa: CASSLRRLARNTGELFF

j_gene: TRBJ2-7
d_gene: NA
v_gene: TRBV5-6
abundance: NA
CDR3nt: TGTGCCAGCAGTTCCACCTCGCCCTACGAGCAGTACTTC
CDR3aa: CASSSTSPYEQYF

j_gene: TRBJ2-2
d_gene: TRBD1
v_gene: TRBV7-6
abundance: NA
CDR3nt: TGTGCCAGCACCGAGGGACAGATTAACACCGGGGAGCTGTTTTTT
CDR3aa: CASTEGQINTGELFF

j_gene: TRBJ1-5
d_gene: NA
v_gene: TRBV4-1
abundance: NA
CDR3nt: TGCGCCAGCAGCCAAGGAGGGCAGCCCCAGCATTTT
CDR3aa: CASSQGGQPQHF

j_gene: TRBJ2-2
d_gene: NA
v_gene: TRBV10-3
abundance: NA
CDR3nt: TGTGCCATCAGTGAGTCCGGGGCGTGGAACACCGGGGAGCTGTTTTTT
CDR3aa: CAISESGAWNTGELFF

j_gene: TRBJ1-5
d_gene: TRBD1
v_gene: TRBV19
abundance: NA
CDR3nt: TGTGCCACACGCCAGGGGGCGAATGGCAATCAGCCCCAGCATTTT
CDR3aa: CATRQGANGNQPQHF

j_gene: TRBJ1-2
d_gene: TRBD1
v_gene: TRBV19
abundance: NA
CDR3nt: TGTGCCAGTAGTATAGCCGGGACAGCGAACTATGGCTACACCTTC
CDR3aa: CASSIAGTANYGYTF

j_gene: TRBJ2-2
d_gene: TRBD1
v_gene: TRBV7-2
abundance: NA
CDR3nt: TGTGCCAGCAGCCTGACAGGGGGAAGGGCCGGGGAGCTGTTTTTT
CDR3aa: CASSLTGGRAGELFF

j_gene: TRBJ1-1
d_gene: NA
v_gene: TRBV5-1
abundance: NA
CDR3nt: TGCGCCAGCACGGGGGGCAACACTGAAGCTTTCTTT
CDR3aa: CASTGGNTEAFF

j_gene: TRBJ2-1
d_gene: NA
v_gene: TRBV4-3
abundance: NA
CDR3nt: TGCGCCAGCAGCCAAGCCCCTCTATCATACAATGAGCAGTTCTTC
CDR3aa: CASSQAPLSYNEQFF

j_gene: TRBJ2-3
d_gene: NA
v_gene: TRBV3-1/TRBV3-2
abundance: NA
CDR3nt: TGTGCCAGCAGACAAAGCGGTGGGCTCGATACGCAGTATTTT
CDR3aa: CASRQSGGLDTQYF

j_gene: TRBJ1-5
d_gene: TRBD1
v_gene: TRBV28
abundance: NA
CDR3nt: TGTGCCAGCAGTTTGGGACAGGGATGGTCTCAGCCCCAGCATTTT
CDR3aa: CASSLGQGWSQPQHF

j_gene: TRBJ1-2
d_gene: NA
v_gene: TRBV7-6
abundance: NA
CDR3nt: TGTGCCAGCAGCTTAAGTGCAGGGACGGCTAGCGGGGGCTACACCTTC
CDR3aa: CASSLSAGTASGGYTF

j_gene: TRBJ1-6
d_gene: NA
v_gene: TRBV30
abundance: NA
CDR3nt: TGTGCCTGGAGTTTAAGGCTCTTGGACCTCAATTCACCCCTCCACTTT
CDR3aa: CAWSLRLLDLNSPLHF

j_gene: TRBJ1-2
d_gene: NA
v_gene: TRBV29-1
abundance: NA
CDR3nt: TGCAGCGCCCCCGACCCGTTTCGGGGAGGCTACACCTTC
CDR3aa: CSAPDPFRGGYTF

j_gene: TRBJ2-4
d_gene: NA
v_gene: TRBV30
abundance: NA
CDR3nt: TGTGCCTGGAGACAGTGGGAAGGCAAAAACATTCAGTACTTC
CDR3aa: CAWRQWEGKNIQYF

j_gene: TRBJ2-7
d_gene: TRBD2
v_gene: TRBV27
abundance: NA
CDR3nt: TGTGCCAGCAGTTTAAGACAAACTAGCGGGGGGAACTACGAGCAGTACTTC
CDR3aa: CASSLRQTSGGNYEQYF

j_gene: TRBJ1-2
d_gene: NA
v_gene: TRBV4-2
abundance: NA
CDR3nt: TGTGCCAGCAGCCAAGTACGGAGCCCTACTTACACCTTC
CDR3aa: CASSQVRSPTYTF

j_gene: TRBJ2-2
d_gene: NA
v_gene: TRBV18
abundance: few
CDR3nt: TGTGCCAGCTCACCGATCCAGGGGGGCACCGGGGAGCTGTTTTTT
CDR3aa: CASSPIQGGTGELFF

j_gene: TRBJ2-7
d_gene: TRBD1
v_gene: TRBV18
abundance: NA
CDR3nt: TGTGCCAGCTCACAGGGACAGGGGCGGCGCGAGCAGTACTTC
CDR3aa: CASSQGQGRREQYF

j_gene: TRBJ1-2
d_gene: NA
v_gene: TRBV5-5
abundance: NA
CDR3nt: TGTGCCAGCAGCTTGGATGGACTCCAGTTAGCTAACTATGGCTACACCTTC
CDR3aa: CASSLDGLQLANYGYTF

j_gene: TRBJ1-2
d_gene: NA
v_gene: TRBV30
abundance: few
CDR3nt: TGTGCCTGGAGTGTACTCCAGGGGCGGAATGGCTACACCTTC
CDR3aa: CAWSVLQGRNGYTF

j_gene: TRBJ1-5
d_gene: NA
v_gene: TRBV27
abundance: NA
CDR3nt: TGTGCCAGCAGTCCTCCGGGGCAGAGCGGGCGGCCCCAGCATTTT
CDR3aa: CASSPPGQSGRPQHF

j_gene: TRBJ1-2
d_gene: NA
v_gene: TRBV6-2/TRBV6-3
abundance: NA
CDR3nt: TGTGCCAGCAGTTACTCGACGGGCTCTATCTATGGCTACACCTTC
CDR3aa: CASSYSTGSIYGYTF

j_gene: TRBJ2-1
d_gene: TRBD1
v_gene: TRBV19
abundance: NA
CDR3nt: TGTGCCAGCCCCCCTCGGGGACAGGATTACAATGAGCAGTTCTTC
CDR3aa: CASPPRGQDYNEQFF